Shown below are 22 T cell receptor beta chains from a single sample sequenced in a study of blood T cells in healthy people across ages (dated by TCRdb to 2013 to 2016). The receptor library was made with 5' RACE. The sequencing machine was an Illumina HiSeq 2500. A second 7 to 11 cycle PCR used a sample-barcoded 5' primer and a J-beta primer mix. Through fastp at Q25 and MiXCR, TCRdb rebuilt clones from the public reads, retaining in-frame beta chains. All rows with the same CDR3 protein become a single entry with the most common DNA and genes. This sample comprises fewer than 1,200,000 distinct CDR3 sequences, almost 25% of them detected only once. The top ten constitute less than 0.85% of the sample. The sample also formed part of further work on T cells of mothers and their children.

Material: blood. The source is a girl aged 2-10 years in good health.

The chain links TRBV7-6 to TRBJ1-6; possibly TRBD1 for D (5 bases). The ends were cut back, 4 bases at V and 7 bases at J, with 11 bases in the middle. The V gene's germline CDR1 is SGHVS and CDR2 FNYEAQ. The CDR3 extends over 14 amino acids. CDR3 in DNA: TGTGCCAGCAGCTGGCGGGGCGACAATTCACCCCTCCACTTT. This sequence encodes CASSWRGDNSPLHF. Drawing the rest from reference TRBV7-6 and TRBJ1-6, the complete variable domain is GAGVSQSPRYKVTKRGQDVALRCDPISGHVSLYWYRQALGQGPEFLTYFNYEAQQDKSGLPNDRFSAERPEGSISTLTIQRTEQRDSAMYRCASSWRGDNSPLHFGNGTRLTVT.

This clonotype was seen a few times. This chain connects TRBV7-2 to TRBJ2-4, with 7 bases lining up with TRBD2. The CDR3 loop spans 18 amino acids. V was pared by 3 bases and J by 5 bases, with 16 bases of the junction left unmatched. Looked up from germline, CDR1 is SGHTA and CDR2 is FQGNSA. In nucleotides, the CDR3 is TGTGCCAGCAGCTTGACCGCACTGACTAGCTCGAGGGAAAACATTCAGTACTTC. Translation: CASSLTALTSSRENIQYF.

This clonotype has just a few counts. The V call is TRBV25-1, the J call TRBJ2-1; D call uncertain. Trimming left V 6 bases short and J 5 bases short, with 11 bases between. Germline V lookup: CDR1 MGHDK, CDR2 SYGVNS. The CDR3 extends over 13 amino acids. The CDR3 DNA reads as TGTGCCAGCAGGGGCACCGGCAACAATGAGCAGTTCTTC. Its protein product is CASRGTGNNEQFF.

The chain has TRBV7-9 and TRBJ2-3; D remains ambiguous. Trimming pared 0 bases from V and 2 bases from J, leaving 12 bases between. The CDR3 totals 16 residues. Germline CDR1 reads SEHNR; CDR2 reads FQNEAQ (reference sequence). CDR3 residues: CASSLAVTPDTDTQYF. CDR3 bases: TGTGCCAGCAGCTTAGCGGTAACACCCGACACAGATACGCAGTATTTT.

This chain links TRBV7-9 with TRBJ2-5; tentatively, D is TRBD1 (7 bases). V lost 5 bases, J lost 1 base, and 14 bases lay in between. The CDR3 contains 15 residues. Germline CDR1 and CDR2: SEHNR and FQNEAQ (reference sequence). CDR3 DNA sequence: TGTGCCAGCAGCGTTGGCGGGACAGTCCAAGAGACCCAGTACTTC. Translation gives CASSVGGTVQETQYF.

The chain carries TRBV7-9 and TRBJ1-2; D not certain. The CDR3 sequence is 15 residues long. The germline V gene has CDR1 SEHNR and CDR2 FQNEAQ (reference sequence). V lost 1 base and J lost 6, with 15 bases in between. The CDR3 coding sequence is TGTGCCAGCAGCTTAGAGTCACTCCTCACGGATGGCTACACCTTC. This codes for CASSLESLLTDGYTF.

The chain links TRBV5-1 to TRBJ1-2, with a possible D match to TRBD1 (6 bases). CDR3 size: 15 residues. Trimming shortened V by 0 bases and J by 6 bases, and 15 bases separated the two germline ends. CDR1 and CDR2 from the germline V gene are SGHRS and YFSETQ. CDR3 sequence reads: CASSLGGQLSNGYTF. In DNA, the CDR3 is TGCGCCAGCAGCTTGGGCGGACAGCTAAGCAATGGCTACACCTTC.

This sequence joins TRBV11-3 and TRBJ2-2; D may correspond to TRBD1 or TRBD2 (5 bases each). Germline V lookup: CDR1 SGHNT, CDR2 YENEEA. The CDR3 covers 15 residues. V lost 2 bases, J lost 4 bases, and 11 bases lay in between. In DNA form, the CDR3 reads TGTGCCAGCAGCTTATTTGGGGGAAGCACCGGGGAGCTGTTTTTT. This translates into CASSLFGGSTGELFF.

The gene calls are TRBV6-5 and TRBJ1-1; possible D gene TRBD1, 6 bases. There are 14 residues in the CDR3. The V end was cut by 6 bases, the J end by 2 bases, with 13 bases between. Germline CDR1 reads MNHEY; CDR2 reads SVGAGI. The CDR3 is CASRQGPTNTEAFF. In DNA, the CDR3 is TGTGCCAGCAGGCAGGGGCCCACCAACACTGAAGCTTTCTTT.

The table lists this clonotype with a few counts. V gene TRBV4-1 combines with J gene TRBJ1-3; D is unclear. The CDR3 runs 15 residues. V shed 4 bases and J shed 14 bases, with 24 bases lying between them. The germline gives CDR1 MGHRA, CDR2 YSYEKL. CDR3 sequence reads: CASSPIGRNANPLYF. CDR3 DNA: TGCGCCAGCAGCCCGATCGGTCGAAATGCAAACCCCTTATATTTT.

V and J are TRBV7-9 and TRBJ1-5; D call uncertain. This CDR3 is 13 amino acids long. The ends were cut back, 2 bases at V and 9 bases at J, with 11 bases in the middle. The germline gives CDR1 SEHNR, CDR2 FQNEAQ (reference sequence). The CDR3 DNA follows: TGTGCCAGCAGCTTAAACGCTAAGACGCCCCAGCATTTT. It encodes CASSLNAKTPQHF. The full variable domain, rest sourced from reference TRBV7-9 and TRBJ1-5, is DTGVSQNPRHKITKRGQNVTFRCDPISEHNRLYWYRQTLGQGPEFLTYFQNEAQLEKSRLLSDRFSAERPKGSFSTLEIQRTEQGDSAMYLCASSLNAKTPQHFGDGTRLSIL.

This chain uses TRBV27 with TRBJ2-5, with D possibly being TRBD1 or TRBD2 (6 bases each). Trimming left V 5 bases short and J 4 bases short, with 20 bases between. The germline V gene has CDR1 MNHEY and CDR2 SMNVEV (reference sequence). The CDR3 spans 16 residues. As DNA, the CDR3 is TGTGCCAGCAGTCTTATCGGGGGCGTGTTTGGAGAGACCCAGTACTTC. The encoded protein is CASSLIGGVFGETQYF.

The genes are TRBV4-2 and TRBJ2-5; D is perhaps TRBD1 or TRBD2 (5 bases each). The germline V gene encodes CDR1 LGHNA and CDR2 YNFKEQ. There are 16 residues in the CDR3. The V end lost 2 bases, the J end lost 5 bases, and 18 bases lay between the germline ends. DNA for the CDR3: TGTGCCAGCAGCCAACGCAAGAGGGGCTGGGGGGAGACCCAGTACTTC. Protein product: CASSQRKRGWGETQYF.

The sample holds a few counts of this clonotype. The chain uses TRBV5-1 and TRBJ2-7; D is possibly TRBD1 (5 bases). V lost 2 bases and J 6 bases, leaving 15 bases between the germline ends. Germline loops: CDR1 SGHRS, CDR2 YFSETQ. The CDR3 has 14 residues. The CDR3 sequence is CASSFSVGASEQYF. In DNA, the CDR3 is TGCGCCAGCAGCTTTTCGGTAGGGGCTAGCGAGCAGTACTTC.

This chain connects TRBV11-2 to TRBJ2-1, with 13 bases identical to TRBD2. Germline V gene data show CDR1 as SGHAT and CDR2 as FQNNGV. The CDR3 loop spans 16 amino acids. V lost 1 base to trimming and J lost 8 bases; unmatched junction nucleotides: 5. The CDR3 region is CASSLVPGLAGDEQFF. For the CDR3, the DNA is TGTGCCAGCAGCTTAGTTCCCGGACTAGCGGGAGATGAGCAGTTCTTC.

Note on this clonotype: One junction end does not reproduce the germline sequence, and a read error may be involved. This chain links TRBV19 with TRBJ1-2; weak D call: TRBD1 (6 bases). Germline V CDR1 and CDR2: LNHDA, SQIVND (reference sequence). This CDR3 has 13 amino acids. The CDR3 protein is CASTPDSNYGYAF. Here the CDR3 DNA reads TGTGCCAGTACTCCGGACAGCAACTATGGCTACGCCTTC. Supplemented by reference TRBV19 and TRBJ1-2, the full variable domain reads DGGITQSPKYLFRKEGQNVTLSCEQNLNHDAMYWYRQDPGQGLRLIYYSQIVNDFQKGDIAEGYSVSREKKESFPLTVTSAQKNPTAFYLCASTPDSNYGYAFGSGTRLTVV.

V gene TRBV7-2 combines with J gene TRBJ2-5; D is undetermined. Germline CDR1 and CDR2: SGHTA and FQGNSA. V was clipped by 2 bases and J by 2 bases, with 12 bases between them. The CDR3 covers 15 residues. DNA for the CDR3: TGTGCCAGCAGCTTAATACCCAGTACACAAGAGACCCAGTACTTC. Translated: CASSLIPSTQETQYF.

The DNA of the CDR3 is TGTGCCAGCAGCTTACGGCCTCCCGGGACAGGGGGGTTTTACTATGGCTACACCTTC. This sequence encodes CASSLRPPGTGGFYYGYTF. The V call is TRBV7-2, the J call TRBJ1-2; the match to TRBD1 covers 11 bases. The germline gives CDR1 SGHTA, CDR2 FQGNSA. The CDR3 contains 19 residues. After removal of 2 bases from V and 3 bases from J, the junction contained 14 bases not matched to a gene.

This rearrangement joins TRBV12-3 or TRBV12-4 to TRBJ2-5; TRBD2 might be the D (5 bases). The DNA end is a closer match to TRBJ2-7, so the J assignment may be wrong. There are 16 residues in the CDR3. CDR3 bases: TGTGCCAGCAGTAATCCGGCGGGTCTATACTCCTACGAGCAGTACTTC. It translates to CASSNPAGLYSYEQYF.

This chain links TRBV27 with TRBJ2-5, with 8 nucleotides matching TRBD2. Near its end, the DNA agrees better with TRBJ2-7, so the J call may be wrong. Germline assignment: CDR1 MNHEY and CDR2 SMNVEV (reference sequence). The CDR3 consists of 16 residues. The CDR3 region has the DNA TGTGCCAGCAGTCCCGAAGCGGGGGCCGTGAACTACGAGCAGTACTTC. This gives the protein CASSPEAGAVNYEQYF.

This clonotype has more than one count but fewer than ten. V gene TRBV4-1 combines with J gene TRBJ2-7, with D possibly TRBD2 on 5 matching bases. The CDR3 is made up of 16 amino acids. The V end was cut by 0 bases, the J end by 0 bases, with 12 bases between. From germline, CDR1 is MGHRA and CDR2 YSYEKL. Here the CDR3 reads CASSQDRSGSSYEQYF. The CDR3 DNA reads as TGCGCCAGCAGCCAAGATCGGAGCGGTAGCTCCTACGAGCAGTACTTC.

The chain couples TRBV15 to TRBJ2-7; D perhaps matches TRBD2 (6 bases). Trimming stripped 0 bases from V and 4 bases from J, with 19 bases between. This CDR3 spans 17 amino acids. CDR1 and CDR2 from the germline V gene are LNHNV and YYDKDF (reference sequence). The CDR3 here is CATSRDRGRGNSYEQYF. The CDR3 bases are TGTGCCACCAGCAGAGATCGAGGACGGGGGAACTCATACGAGCAGTACTTC.